The clone carrying this T cell receptor (beta chain) was detected only once. Its antigen is as yet unknown. The V and J ends lost 5 bases and 7 bases, in that order; junction bases with no gene match: 3. Germline V lookup: CDR1 MNHEY, CDR2 SVGAGI. The CDR3 consists of 14 residues. The repertoire was sequenced with immunoSEQ multiplex PCR; TCRdb's copy has only in-frame clones and lacks some. The profile covers tens of thousands of clones, with 91% appearing a single time and approximately 3.9% taken by the ten largest. This sample was taken from a study of OX40 agonist ivuxolimab in advanced cancers. In the study overall: Three patients got partial responses; one had hepatocellular carcinoma and two had cutaneous melanoma. Study-wide findings and caveats: Antigen specificity of clonally expanded peripheral T cells was not established.

The rearrangement joins TRBV6-5 to TRBJ2-1, with 12 positions matching TRBD1. Here the sequenced sample was CD4+ or CD8+ T cells sorted from blood, taken in a trial of the OX40 agonist ivuxolimab. The receptor's source is an adult with an advanced solid tumor such as melanoma, head and neck, liver or kidney cancer. CDR3 nucleotide sequence: TGTGCCAGCAGTCTGGGACAGGGGGCAAATGAGCAGTTCTTC. Translating it yields CASSLGQGANEQFF.